Following are 23 T cell receptor beta chains from one sample sequenced in a study of shared clonotypes between healthy human individuals. Using immunoSEQ multiplex PCR, the repertoire was profiled, and TCRdb retains in-frame clones only, with some absent. The sample includes about 710,000 clones, roughly 72% of them seen just once. What was sequenced was memory CD4+ T cells sorted from blood. Documented subset: CD45RA-negative fraction. Receptors originate from a woman aged 25 to 39 in good health.

The genes are TRBV19 and TRBJ1-5; TRBD1 might be the D (6 bases). There are 14 residues in the CDR3. In germline, CDR1 is LNHDA, CDR2 SQIVND (reference sequence). V shed 9 bases and J shed 4 bases, with 16 bases lying between them. CDR3 loop: CASSGASSNQPQHF. CDR3 in DNA: TGTGCCAGCTCGGGGGCCAGCTCTAATCAGCCCCAGCATTTT.

The chain couples TRBV7-2 to TRBJ2-5; tentative D call: TRBD2 (6 bases). Trimming took off 4 bases at V and 2 bases at J, with 20 bases between the two ends. Germline V gene data show CDR1 as SGHTA and CDR2 as FQGNSA. This CDR3 has 17 residues. The CDR3, as DNA: TGTGCCAGCAGCTCCGGGATTGGGGGAGGTTCTCAAGAGACCCAGTACTTC. It encodes CASSSGIGGGSQETQYF.

This sequence joins TRBV10-1 and TRBJ2-5; possibly TRBD2 for D (6 bases). The CDR3 runs to 17 residues. Germline CDR1 is WNHNN and CDR2 is SYGVQD (reference sequence). V was clipped by 0 bases and J by 2 bases, with 16 bases between them. CDR3 in DNA: TGCGCCAGCAGTGAGTCGGGAGCGGGTGCCCGACAAGAGACCCAGTACTTC. Translation gives CASSESGAGARQETQYF.

With respect to this clone: Within the sample, other DNA sequences also encode this same CDR3. The chain has TRBV15 and TRBJ1-5, with a possible D match to TRBD1 (5 bases). The germline V gene has CDR1 LNHNV and CDR2 YYDKDF (reference sequence). CDR3 length equals 13 residues. V lost 1 base, J lost 5 bases, and 6 bases lay in between. The CDR3 DNA follows: TGTGCCACCAGCAGAGTGGGGGATCAGCCCCAGCATTTT. Protein sequence: CATSRVGDQPQHF. Based on the CDR3 plus reference TRBV15 and TRBJ1-5, the full variable domain is DAMVIQNPRYQVTQFGKPVTLSCSQTLNHNVMYWYQQKSSQAPKLLFHYYDKDFNNEADTPDNFQSRRPNTSFCFLDIRSPGLGDTAMYLCATSRVGDQPQHFGDGTRLSIL.

This sequence joins TRBV5-1 and TRBJ1-3; D gene uncertain. The CDR3 has 14 residues. V was trimmed by 0 bases and J by 9 bases, leaving 13 bases between them. Germline CDR1 reads SGHRS; CDR2 reads YFSETQ. This CDR3 reads CASSLVATGSTIYF. The CDR3 coding sequence is TGCGCCAGCAGCTTGGTGGCAACGGGGAGCACCATATATTTT. Variable domain in full (rest from reference TRBV5-1 and TRBJ1-3): KAGVTQTPRYLIKTRGQQVTLSCSPISGHRSVSWYQQTPGQGLQFLFEYFSETQRNKGNFPGRFSGRQFSNSRSEMNVSTLELGDSALYLCASSLVATGSTIYFGEGSWLTVV.

The V call is TRBV7-9, the J call TRBJ1-2; D is unclear. The germline gives CDR1 SEHNR, CDR2 FQNEAQ (reference sequence). Trimming cost V 5 bases and J 6 bases, with 22 bases left between them. The CDR3 sequence is 16 residues long. The CDR3 region is CASSQTRKAGGNGYTF. CDR3 in DNA: TGTGCCAGCAGCCAAACGAGAAAGGCAGGTGGAAATGGCTACACCTTC.

This clone was seen a few times. The chain employs TRBV9 and TRBJ2-3; D uncertain. The CDR3 is made up of 20 amino acids. Trimming pared 0 bases from V and 0 bases from J, leaving 23 bases between. Germline V lookup: CDR1 SGDLS, CDR2 YYNGEE. This chain's CDR3 is CASSVASGIGLVISTDTQYF. DNA for the CDR3: TGTGCCAGCAGCGTAGCTTCCGGTATTGGGCTAGTTATTAGCACAGATACGCAGTATTTT.

The gene calls are TRBV6-4 and TRBJ1-2, with TRBD1 identical over 10 bases. Germline trimming cut 4 bases from V and 3 bases from J; bases unmatched to any gene: 11. The CDR3 runs 17 residues. Germline V lookup: CDR1 MRHNA, CDR2 SNTAGT. For the CDR3, the DNA is TGTGCCAGCAGTGCGGGCGAGACAGGGGGCGCCCACTATGGCTACACCTTC. Translating gives CASSAGETGGAHYGYTF.

The chain links TRBV28 to TRBJ2-7; possible D gene TRBD1, 5 bases. The V end lost 5 bases, the J end lost 6 bases, and 17 bases lay between the germline ends. This CDR3 region has 14 residues. Germline V gene lookup returns CDR1 MDHEN and CDR2 SYDVKM. The CDR3, as DNA: TGTGCCAGCAGTACCCCGACAGCGACCACCGAGCAGTACTTC. Its translation is CASSTPTATTEQYF.

This clone was recorded at least ten times. V and J are TRBV5-1 and TRBJ2-3; 8 nucleotides agree with TRBD2. V dropped 0 bases and J dropped 3; count of bases not matched to a gene: 12. Germline V CDR1 and CDR2: SGHRS, YFSETQ. The CDR3 has 18 residues. The CDR3 is CASSLALAGGIVTDTQYF. The CDR3 DNA is TGCGCCAGCAGCTTGGCTCTGGCGGGAGGAATTGTGACAGATACGCAGTATTTT.

This clone occurred a few times. J is TRBJ2-1 and V is TRBV4-1, with unresolved D. Trimming took 1 base from V and 0 from J, leaving 10 bases between them. The length of the CDR3 is 16 residues. Germline CDR1 reads MGHRA; CDR2 reads YSYEKL. The CDR3 sequence is CASSQAPVGSYNEQFF. In DNA, the CDR3 is TGCGCCAGCAGCCAAGCCCCAGTGGGCTCCTACAATGAGCAGTTCTTC.

This clone was seen repeatedly, ten times or more. The V and J genes are TRBV5-1 and TRBJ2-6; D remains ambiguous. The CDR3 is 14 residues long. Germline V lookup: CDR1 SGHRS, CDR2 YFSETQ. Trimming took off 4 bases at V and 4 bases at J, with 9 bases between the two ends. The CDR3 loop reads CASSESLGANVLTF. In nucleotides, the CDR3 is TGCGCCAGCAGCGAAAGTCTAGGGGCCAACGTCCTGACTTTC.

In the case of this clone: Within the sample, other DNA sequences also encode this same CDR3. V and J are TRBV28 and TRBJ1-3; TRBD1 matches 10 bases. Trimming at V came to 4 bases and at J to 3 bases, leaving 3 bases not matched to a gene. The germline CDR1 and CDR2 sequences are MDHEN and SYDVKM. This CDR3 contains 15 residues. CDR3 protein: CASSSGQGDGNTIYF. CDR3 DNA: TGTGCCAGCAGTTCCGGACAGGGGGATGGAAACACCATATATTTT.

J is TRBJ2-2 and V is TRBV11-2; D is ambiguous. V shed 3 bases and J shed 0 bases, with 14 bases lying between them. The germline CDR1 and CDR2 sequences are SGHAT and FQNNGV. The length of the CDR3 is 17 residues. The CDR3 here is CASSFPTSFANTGELFF. The CDR3, as DNA: TGTGCCAGCAGCTTTCCCACCTCGTTCGCGAACACCGGGGAGCTGTTTTTT.

The sample holds many counts of this clone. The chain couples TRBV10-3 to TRBJ1-5; 8 bases line up with TRBD1. Germline lookup yields CDR1 ENHRY and CDR2 SYGVKD. The CDR3 sequence is 14 residues long. The trim removed 3 bases at V and 5 bases at J, leaving 3 bases unmatched. The DNA of the CDR3 is TGTGCCATCAGTGACAGGGGGCGGGATCAGCCCCAGCATTTT. Translation gives CAISDRGRDQPQHF.

This clone was found a few times. The chain combines TRBV30 with TRBJ2-7, with 12 bases fitting TRBD1. The CDR3 is made up of 14 amino acids. In germline, CDR1 is GTSNPN, CDR2 SVGIG (reference sequence). Unmatched junction bases numbered 3, after V lost 1 base and J lost 5 bases. The CDR3 nucleotides read TGTGCCTGGAGTGCGGGACAGGGGGCCGACGAGCAGTACTTC. It specifies CAWSAGQGADEQYF. Filled out from reference TRBV30 and TRBJ2-7, the complete variable domain reads SQTIHQWPATLVQPVGSPLSLECTVEGTSNPNLYWYRQAAGRGLQLLFYSVGIGQISSEVPQNLSASRPQDRQFILSSKKLLLSDSGFYLCAWSAGQGADEQYFGPGTRLTVT.

This chain joins TRBV14 and TRBJ1-1, with a tentative D call TRBD1 (5 bases). Germline V gene lookup returns CDR1 SGHDN and CDR2 FVKESK. The V end lost 0 bases, the J end lost 7 bases, and 12 bases lay between the germline ends. The length of the CDR3 is 14 residues. DNA of the CDR3: TGTGCCAGCAGCCAAGATTTGAGACAGCGTGAAGCTTTCTTT. It yields the protein CASSQDLRQREAFF. The variable domain in full, completed from reference TRBV14 and TRBJ1-1, reads EAGVTQFPSHSVIEKGQTVTLRCDPISGHDNLYWYRRVMGKEIKFLLHFVKESKQDESGMPNNRFLAERTGGTYSTLKVQPAELEDSGVYFCASSQDLRQREAFFGQGTRLTVV.

A note on this clone: Being one base from a much bigger clone, this may be a read error. Other nucleotide sequences from this sample produce the same CDR3. The J gene is TRBJ2-5, the V gene TRBV11-2; D gene unclear. Germline lookup yields CDR1 SGHAT and CDR2 FQNNGV. The V and J ends lost 3 bases and 4 bases respectively, with 3 bases between them. This CDR3 is built from 11 residues. CDR3 sequence: CASSLGETQYF. The CDR3, as DNA: TGTGCCAGCAGCTTGGGAGAGACCCAGTACTTC.

The chain employs TRBV5-6 and TRBJ2-2; D is uncertain. There are 13 residues in the CDR3. Trimming stripped 4 bases from V and 1 base from J, with 5 bases between. Germline loops: CDR1 SGHDT, CDR2 YYEEEE. DNA for the CDR3: TGTGCCAGCAGCCCCAGGAACACCGGGGAGCTGTTTTTT. This sequence encodes CASSPRNTGELFF.

V usage is TRBV30 and J usage is TRBJ2-5; D remains ambiguous. With the DNA end fitting TRBJ2-7 better, the J assignment may be wrong. CDR1 and CDR2 from the germline V gene are GTSNPN and SVGIG (reference sequence). CDR3 length equals 10 residues. CDR3 sequence (DNA): TGTGCCTGGAGTGTACACGAGCAGTACTTC. It specifies CAWSVHEQYF.

This clone was seen more than once but under ten times. The chain uses TRBV11-2 and TRBJ2-3; 7 bases line up with TRBD2. This CDR3 has 15 residues. Per germline, CDR1 SGHAT and CDR2 FQNNGV. V dropped 6 bases and J dropped 0; count of bases not matched to a gene: 6. Here the CDR3 reads CASRDLAASTDTQYF. CDR3 bases: TGTGCCAGCAGGGACCTAGCGGCTAGCACAGATACGCAGTATTTT.

Notes on this clone: Other DNA sequences of this sample code for an identical CDR3. This sequence joins TRBV19 and TRBJ2-3; maybe TRBD1 (6 bases). Trimming pared 5 bases from V and 2 bases from J, leaving 11 bases between. The CDR3 extends over 14 amino acids. From germline, CDR1 is LNHDA and CDR2 SQIVND (reference sequence). The CDR3 loop is CASSPDRNTDTQYF. The CDR3 bases are TGTGCCAGTAGTCCAGACAGGAACACAGATACGCAGTATTTT.

The chain joins TRBV28 to TRBJ2-2, with D possibly matching TRBD2 (6 bases). In germline, CDR1 is MDHEN, CDR2 SYDVKM. With 9 bases removed from V and 6 bases from J, the gap between germline ends came to 29 bases. The CDR3 runs to 18 residues. The chain's CDR3 is CARGTGGGSFRPSGELFF. DNA of the CDR3: TGTGCCAGGGGGACGGGCGGAGGGTCCTTCCGTCCCTCCGGGGAGCTGTTTTTT.